This T cell receptor (beta chain) was captured by sequencing in a study of human T cells and chemical hapten exposure. On the study more broadly: Sensitization involved placing 2% DPC onto a 2 cm by 2 cm region of upper inner arm skin. Small discrepancies in pooled library volume mainly accounted for the varying TCR yields per sample. Study findings and constraints: With regard to DPC sensitization, TCRs above 1 in 1000 frequency did not change.

Described time point: patch test 2, 6 weeks after DPC sensitization. Treatment given: therapeutic diphenylcyclopropenone sensitization with weekly scalp DPC. TCRdb independently ran MiXCR on the RACE reads; one entry per CDR3 protein. This table has some 89,000 distinct CDR3 sequences, around 9.6% appearing once. This clonotype was seen ten or more times. Its antigen is not known. CDR3 length equals 15 residues. V shed 1 base and J 5 bases; nucleotides not matched to a gene: 5. Germline V gives CDR1 DFQATT, CDR2 SNEGSKA (reference sequence). This clonotype was sampled from a woman aged 30 to 39 with alopecia areata. Some clones in this sample may be carry-over from other donors' samples. The sequences come from whole blood, collected in connection with sensitization to the hapten diphenylcyclopropenone (DPC). V is TRBV20-1 and J is TRBJ2-3; 11 nucleotides agree with TRBD2. The CDR3 sequence: CSARGASGRRDTQYF. As DNA, the CDR3 is TGCAGTGCTAGAGGTGCTAGCGGGAGGAGAGATACGCAGTATTTT.